The entry below describes one TCR beta chain. Its specificity is unknown. Autoimmune disease history or systemic immunosuppression meant exclusion. This specimen comes from a study of OX40 agonist ivuxolimab in advanced cancers. About the research overall: Partial responses, seen in three patients, involved one hepatocellular carcinoma and two cutaneous melanomas. Study-level findings and limits: Clonal expansion by week 6 occurred in CD4+ and CD8+ blood T cells (at 0.1 to 3.0 mg/kg).

Clones were read by immunoSEQ multiplex PCR, and TCRdb kept only the in-frame ones, dropping some. This repertoire shows 70,000 to 90,000 clones, 86% found once; its top ten account for roughly 8%. CDR1 is SGDLS and CDR2 is YYNGEE in the germline V gene. This CDR3 region has 16 residues. Trimming stripped 0 bases from V and 5 bases from J, with 17 bases between. Material: CD4+ or CD8+ T cells sorted from blood, obtained in a trial of the OX40 agonist ivuxolimab. The receptor's source is an adult with an advanced solid tumor such as melanoma, head and neck, liver or kidney cancer. The gene calls are TRBV9 and TRBJ1-2, with D tentatively TRBD1 (6 bases). CDR3 amino acids: CASSVVGGRSRYGYTF. As DNA, the CDR3 is TGTGCCAGCAGCGTAGTCGGGGGGCGGTCGAGGTATGGCTACACCTTC.